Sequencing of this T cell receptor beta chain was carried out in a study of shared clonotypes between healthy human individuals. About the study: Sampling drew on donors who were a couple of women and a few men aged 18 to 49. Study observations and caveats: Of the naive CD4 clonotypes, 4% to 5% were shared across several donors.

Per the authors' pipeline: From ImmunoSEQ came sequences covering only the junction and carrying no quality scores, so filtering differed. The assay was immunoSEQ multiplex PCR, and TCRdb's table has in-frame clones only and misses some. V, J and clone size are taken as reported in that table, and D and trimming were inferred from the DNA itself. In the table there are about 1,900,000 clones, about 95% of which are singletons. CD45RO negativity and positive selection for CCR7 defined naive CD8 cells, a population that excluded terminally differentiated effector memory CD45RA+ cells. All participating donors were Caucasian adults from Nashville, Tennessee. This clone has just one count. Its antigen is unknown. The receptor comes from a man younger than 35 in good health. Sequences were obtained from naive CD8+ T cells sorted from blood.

CDR3 DNA sequence: TGCGCCAGCAGCCAAGATACAGGGGGTTTGTTGGAGACCCAGTACTTC. Translation gives CASSQDTGGLLETQYF. The chain employs TRBV4-3 and TRBJ2-5, with 8 bases fitting TRBD1. The length of the CDR3 is 16 residues. The J segment lost 5 bases and the V segment lost 0 bases, leaving 8 bases of the junction unmatched. Germline CDR1 is LGHNA and CDR2 is YSLEER.